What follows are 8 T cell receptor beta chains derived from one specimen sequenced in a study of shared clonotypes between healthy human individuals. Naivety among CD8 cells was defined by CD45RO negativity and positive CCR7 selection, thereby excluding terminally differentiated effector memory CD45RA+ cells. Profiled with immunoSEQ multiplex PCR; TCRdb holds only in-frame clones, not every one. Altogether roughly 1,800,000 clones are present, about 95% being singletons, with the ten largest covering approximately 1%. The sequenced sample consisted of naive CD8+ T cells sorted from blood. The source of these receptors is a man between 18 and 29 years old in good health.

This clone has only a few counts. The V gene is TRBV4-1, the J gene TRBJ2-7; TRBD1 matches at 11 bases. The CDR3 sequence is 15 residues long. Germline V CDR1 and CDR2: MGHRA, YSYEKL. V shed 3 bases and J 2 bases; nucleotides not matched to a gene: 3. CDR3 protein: CASSQGQGETYEQYF. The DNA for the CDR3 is TGCGCCAGCAGCCAGGGACAGGGGGAAACCTACGAGCAGTACTTC.

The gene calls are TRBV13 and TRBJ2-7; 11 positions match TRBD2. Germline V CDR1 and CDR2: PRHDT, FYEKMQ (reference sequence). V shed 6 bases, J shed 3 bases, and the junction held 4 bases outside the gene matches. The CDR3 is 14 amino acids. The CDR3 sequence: CASRDLAGGYEQYF. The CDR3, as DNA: TGTGCCAGCAGGGACCTAGCGGGGGGCTACGAGCAGTACTTC.

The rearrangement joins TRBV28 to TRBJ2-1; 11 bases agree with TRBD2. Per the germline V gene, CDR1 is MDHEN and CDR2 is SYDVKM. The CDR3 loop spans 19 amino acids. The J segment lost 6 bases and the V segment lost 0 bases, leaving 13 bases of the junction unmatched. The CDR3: CASSLWGTSGRGPGNEQFF. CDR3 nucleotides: TGTGCCAGCAGTTTATGGGGGACTAGCGGCAGAGGGCCCGGCAATGAGCAGTTCTTC.

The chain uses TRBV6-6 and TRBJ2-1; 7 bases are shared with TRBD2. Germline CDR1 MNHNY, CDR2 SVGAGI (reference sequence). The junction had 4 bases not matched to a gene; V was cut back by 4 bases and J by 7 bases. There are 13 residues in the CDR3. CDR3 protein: CASSWLADNEQFF. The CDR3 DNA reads TGTGCCAGCAGTTGGCTAGCGGATAATGAGCAGTTCTTC.

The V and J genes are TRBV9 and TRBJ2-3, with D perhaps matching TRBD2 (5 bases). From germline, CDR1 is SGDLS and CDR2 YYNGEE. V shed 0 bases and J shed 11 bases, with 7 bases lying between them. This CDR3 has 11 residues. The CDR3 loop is CASSVGTLQYF. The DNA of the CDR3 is TGTGCCAGCAGCGTAGGGACTTTGCAGTATTTT.

CDR3 bases: TGTGCCAGCAGCCTAGTCCGGGGTTCAGGGGAGCTGTTTTTT. This translates into CASSLVRGSGELFF. V and J are TRBV27 and TRBJ2-2; possible D gene TRBD2, 5 bases. The length of the CDR3 is 14 residues. The ends were cut back, 6 bases at V and 8 bases at J, with 16 bases in the middle. The germline V gene encodes CDR1 MNHEY and CDR2 SMNVEV (reference sequence).

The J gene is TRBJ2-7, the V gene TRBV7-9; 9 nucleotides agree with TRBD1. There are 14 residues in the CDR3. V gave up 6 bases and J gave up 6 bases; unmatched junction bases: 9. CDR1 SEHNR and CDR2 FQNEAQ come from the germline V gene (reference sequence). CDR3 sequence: CASSHRDRESEQYF. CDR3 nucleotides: TGTGCCAGCAGTCACCGGGACAGGGAATCCGAGCAGTACTTC.

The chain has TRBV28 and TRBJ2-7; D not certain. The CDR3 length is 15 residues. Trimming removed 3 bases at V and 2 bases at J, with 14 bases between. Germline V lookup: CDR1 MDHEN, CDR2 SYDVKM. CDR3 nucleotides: TGTGCCAGCAGTTTGCCGACGGACGGAACCTACGAGCAGTACTTC. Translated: CASSLPTDGTYEQYF.